This T cell receptor beta chain was sequenced for a study of cytomegalovirus exposure and HLA in healthy donors. Study at large: The approximately 120 million unique TCR beta sequences, from around 200 million T cells, were found by an earlier analysis. Notes on the study in general: An ancestry cluster, one associated with Asian ancestry, reportedly showed fewer N-insertions than the 666-donor mean in a later analysis. Published work reported that the classifier diagnosed cytomegalovirus status with high specificity and sensitivity.

This clone appeared a few times. Its antigen is not known. The PCR employed 60 Vbeta primers together with 13 Jbeta primers. As handled by the study authors: Tens of millions of unique TCR beta chains, roughly 11 million of them shared, were counted by a later analysis. The data were produced by immunoSEQ multiplex PCR, yet TCRdb's version contains in-frame clones alone and is incomplete. D and trimming were read from the DNA, whereas the V and J calls and clone size are those reported in that table. Of under 200,000 clones in the sample, more than 60% were seen once. The CDR3 spans 18 residues. V lost 0 bases to trimming and J lost 5 bases; unmatched junction nucleotides: 11. Per the germline V gene, CDR1 is SGDLS and CDR2 is YYNGEE.

This receptor was obtained from a woman aged 45-60 years in good health and CMV-seropositive. The sample was PBMCs. The gene calls are TRBV9 and TRBJ2-1; 10 bases are shared with TRBD2. The CDR3 coding sequence is TGTGCCAGCAGCGTAGGGGTGGGAAGCGGGGGGGATCACAATGAGCAGTTCTTC. Its translation: CASSVGVGSGGDHNEQFF. The whole variable domain, filled in from reference TRBV9 and TRBJ2-1, reads DSGVTQTPKHLITATGQRVTLRCSPRSGDLSVYWYQQSLDQGLQFLIQYYNGEERAKGNILERFSAQQFPDLHSELNLSSLELGDSALYFCASSVGVGSGGDHNEQFFGPGTRLTVL.